Presented here are 8 T cell receptor beta chains from one specimen sequenced in a study of HIV-infected patients and healthy controls. About 450 ng RNA was reverse transcribed with alpha and beta constant-region primers. Alpha and beta chain libraries were made separately by chain-specific third strand synthesis with multiplexing indices. TCRdb fed the 5' RACE reads into MiXCR, producing one record per CDR3 protein. The sample records 10,000 to 12,000 distinct CDR3 sequences, 8% being singletons. No cell fractionation was done, so the repertoire covers all unsorted peripheral blood T cells. The sequenced sample was blood. The receptors here all came from an adult in good health.

The chain combines TRBV7-2 with TRBJ2-7; no definite D call. Trimming shortened V by 4 bases and J by 2 bases, and 6 bases separated the two germline ends. The CDR3 runs 12 residues. CDR1 is SGHTA, CDR2 FQGNSA, per germline. DNA of the CDR3: TGTGCCAGCAGCTACGGCCCCTACGAGCAGTACTTC. Protein: CASSYGPYEQYF.

This clonotype is labeled medium-sized (0.01 to 0.1%). CDR3 bases: TGTGCCAGCTCACCAGCAGGAGGTCCGATGGGGCAGCCCCAGCATTTT. Amino acids: CASSPAGGPMGQPQHF. The chain couples TRBV18 to TRBJ1-5; D not resolved. Germline lookup yields CDR1 KGHSH and CDR2 LQKENI. This CDR3 spans 16 amino acids. Trimming cost V 2 bases and J 7 bases, with 18 bases left between them.

This clonotype was seen at least ten times. The V and J genes are TRBV5-1 and TRBJ2-5, with D uncertain. Looked up from germline, CDR1 is SGHRS and CDR2 is YFSETQ. CDR3 length: 14 amino acids. Trimming removed 0 bases from V and 2 bases from J, with 8 bases in between. The CDR3 reads CASSLEAGQETQYF. For the CDR3, the DNA is TGCGCCAGCAGCTTGGAGGCAGGTCAAGAGACCCAGTACTTC.

Judged by abundance, this clonotype is medium-sized (0.01 to 0.1%). The germline gene is not matched at one end of the junction; a read error may be the cause. This chain joins TRBV18 and TRBJ2-7; D possibly corresponds to TRBD2 (6 bases). CDR1 is KGHSH and CDR2 is LQKENI in the germline V gene. This CDR3 spans 12 amino acids. The CDR3 bases are TGTGCCAGCTCACCCAGGGACTCCCTGGGGGACTTC. It translates to CASSPRDSLGDF.

This clonotype is labeled as medium-sized. The chain is built from TRBV12-3 or TRBV12-4 and TRBJ2-1, with TRBD2 as a possible D gene (6 bases). The CDR3 has 16 residues. Trimming cost V 6 bases and J 8 bases, with 23 bases left between them. The CDR3 DNA sequence: TGTGCCAGCAGCCGATTTCGCCGGGGGATATTGGATGAGCAGTTCTTC. It translates to CASSRFRRGILDEQFF.

By proportion, this clonotype is medium-sized. This chain links TRBV19 with TRBJ1-4; perhaps TRBD1 as D (6 bases). V lost 6 bases and J 5 bases, leaving 13 bases between the germline ends. The germline CDR1 and CDR2 sequences are LNHDA and SQIVND (reference sequence). This CDR3 has 14 amino acids. CDR3 sequence: CASSDRSANEKLFF. The CDR3 DNA follows: TGTGCCAGTAGCGACAGGTCAGCGAATGAAAAACTGTTTTTT.

This clonotype came up many times. V is TRBV6-1 and J is TRBJ2-5; tentatively, D is TRBD1 (6 bases). Germline V gene sequence: CDR1 MNHNS, CDR2 SASEGT. The CDR3 is made up of 15 amino acids. V lost 5 bases, J lost 5 bases, and 18 bases lay in between. CDR3 region: CASSPSWGPGETQYF. CDR3 coding DNA: TGTGCCAGCAGTCCCAGTTGGGGGCCGGGGGAGACCCAGTACTTC.

This clonotype was picked up many times. The V and J genes are TRBV7-9 and TRBJ2-6, with D unresolved. CDR1 and CDR2 from the germline V gene are SEHNR and FQNEAQ (reference sequence). Deletions cut 5 bases from V and 0 bases from J, with 20 bases between. The CDR3 runs 19 residues. DNA for the CDR3: TGTGCCAGCAGCCGAACTCTTCCGAGGCTATTCTCTGGGGCCAACGTCCTGACTTTC. Its protein product is CASSRTLPRLFSGANVLTF.